The 3 T cell receptor beta chains below come from one sample, sequenced in a study of shared clonotypes between healthy human individuals. The protocol was immunoSEQ multiplex PCR, while the TCRdb copy is restricted to in-frame clones and leaves out a portion. The sample consists of about 600,000 clones, about 96% of them appearing once. The sequencing sample was made of naive CD4+ T cells sorted from blood. The subset is: CD45RA+ positively selected. Receptor source: a woman aged 25 to 39 in good health.

V and J are TRBV28 and TRBJ2-3, with a tentative D call TRBD2 (5 bases). There are 12 residues in the CDR3. V was pared by 5 bases and J by 11 bases, with 14 bases between. Per the germline V gene, CDR1 is MDHEN and CDR2 is SYDVKM. This chain's CDR3 is CASSRTDSRQYF. As DNA, the CDR3 is TGTGCCAGCAGTAGAACGGACTCCCGGCAGTATTTT.

The rearrangement joins TRBV25-1 to TRBJ2-4, with D possibly TRBD2 on 6 matching bases. The CDR3 sequence is 12 residues long. Germline values: CDR1 MGHDK, CDR2 SYGVNS. With 2 bases removed from V and 7 bases from J, the gap between germline ends came to 6 bases. The CDR3 is CASSEGGNIQYF. For the CDR3, the DNA is TGTGCCAGCAGTGAAGGAGGGAACATTCAGTACTTC.

The chain couples TRBV5-1 to TRBJ2-2; 7 bases map to TRBD1. From germline, CDR1 is SGHRS and CDR2 YFSETQ. The CDR3 consists of 15 residues. V lost 6 bases and J lost 3; bases outside the gene matches: 8. The CDR3 DNA is TGCGCCAGCACCGCGAGGGGGCCCGACACCGGGGAGCTGTTTTTT. Its translation: CASTARGPDTGELFF.